This TCR beta chain stems from a study of shared clonotypes between healthy human individuals. On the study more broadly: The cohort had a couple of women and a few men, ages 18 to 49. General observations from the study: Clonotypes shared by all four donors outscored non-shared clonotypes in generation probability.

The V end lost 5 bases, the J end lost 3 bases, and 16 bases lay between the germline ends. Germline-derived CDR1 and CDR2 are SGHVS and FQNEAQ. The CDR3 totals 15 residues. CD4+ cell separation produced CD45RA+ naive and CD45RA-negative memory subsets. Assay execution took place at the deep level. Generated by immunoSEQ multiplex PCR, the TCRdb table keeps only in-frame clones and is missing some. The sample has 2,500,000 or so clones; about nine tenths are singletons. Concerning this clone: Its cognate antigen is unknown.

This sequence was found in a man aged 18 to 30 in good health. Some clones in this sample may be carry-over from other donors' samples. V and J are TRBV7-8 and TRBJ1-2; perhaps TRBD1 as D (5 bases). Sequenced material: naive CD4+ T cells from PBMCs. Sample subset: CD45RA+ positively selected. The CDR3 sequence: CASSRSVGGDYGYTF. The CDR3 nucleotides read TGTGCCAGCAGCCGCTCGGTGGGGGGGGACTATGGCTACACCTTC.